The 15 T cell receptor beta chains reported below all come from one sample, sequenced in a study of blood T cell repertoires in COVID-19. This table comes from immunoSEQ multiplex PCR, and its TCRdb copy is limited to in-frame clones, with some not included. The sample gives over 130,000 clones, about 77% of which show up once; roughly 8.6% is in the top ten. Source material: peripheral blood. Every receptor here comes from a woman aged 45-65 years with active or convalescent COVID-19.

The genes are TRBV7-9 and TRBJ2-5; D perhaps matches TRBD2 (5 bases). The length of the CDR3 is 14 residues. The germline CDR1 and CDR2 sequences are SEHNR and FQNEAQ (reference sequence). The V gene lost 2 bases and the J gene lost 4 bases, with 11 bases spanning the gap. Here the CDR3 DNA reads TGTGCCAGCAGCTTACCGGGGATACGAGAGACCCAGTACTTC. Protein sequence: CASSLPGIRETQYF. The variable domain in full, with the rest retrieved from reference TRBV7-9 and TRBJ2-5, is DTGVSQNPRHKITKRGQNVTFRCDPISEHNRLYWYRQTLGQGPEFLTYFQNEAQLEKSRLLSDRFSAERPKGSFSTLEIQRTEQGDSAMYLCASSLPGIRETQYFGPGTRLLVL.

This clone has more than one count but fewer than ten. The V and J genes are TRBV7-9 and TRBJ1-5; D uncertain. V gave up 2 bases and J gave up 8 bases, with 7 bases separating them. From germline, CDR1 is SEHNR and CDR2 FQNEAQ (reference sequence). The CDR3 is made up of 12 amino acids. The CDR3 loop reads CASSLKTEPQHF. The CDR3 bases are TGTGCCAGCAGCTTAAAAACGGAGCCCCAGCATTTT.

This clone was seen only a few times. V and J are TRBV7-2 and TRBJ1-2, with a tentative D call TRBD1 (6 bases). The CDR3 sequence is 13 residues long. Germline V lookup: CDR1 SGHTA, CDR2 FQGNSA. V was clipped by 5 bases and J by 8 bases, with 15 bases between them. The CDR3 loop is CASSPNTGLGYTF. CDR3 DNA: TGTGCCAGCAGCCCAAATACAGGGCTCGGCTACACCTTC.

By share, this clone counts as medium-sized (0.01 to 0.1%). Other DNA sequences in the sample encode the same CDR3. V and J are TRBV19 and TRBJ2-2; D is unresolved. CDR1 and CDR2 from the germline V gene are LNHDA and SQIVND (reference sequence). The CDR3 covers 14 residues. V was cut by 2 bases and J by 2 bases, with 6 bases left in between. The DNA of the CDR3 is TGTGCCAGTAGTATATCCAGAAACACCGGGGAGCTGTTTTTT. Its translation: CASSISRNTGELFF. Variable domain in full (rest from reference TRBV19 and TRBJ2-2): DGGITQSPKYLFRKEGQNVTLSCEQNLNHDAMYWYRQDPGQGLRLIYYSQIVNDFQKGDIAEGYSVSREKKESFPLTVTSAQKNPTAFYLCASSISRNTGELFFGEGSRLTVL.

The V call is TRBV6-1, the J call TRBJ1-2, with 8 bases identical to TRBD1. This CDR3 has 17 residues. Germline CDR1 is MNHNS and CDR2 is SASEGT. V lost 0 bases to trimming and J lost 5 bases; unmatched junction nucleotides: 11. The CDR3 loop is CASSEAIGQGGRYGYTF. The CDR3 DNA is TGTGCCAGCAGTGAAGCGATAGGACAGGGAGGAAGGTATGGCTACACCTTC.

The V call is TRBV24-1, the J call TRBJ2-5; perhaps TRBD1 as D (6 bases). This CDR3 region has 16 residues. The germline gives CDR1 KGHDR, CDR2 SFDVKD. V lost 1 base, J lost 0 bases, and 11 bases lay in between. The chain's CDR3 is CATSDFPTGYQETQYF. The CDR3 DNA is TGTGCCACCAGTGATTTCCCCACAGGGTACCAAGAGACCCAGTACTTC.

The CDR3 protein is CASSLRGRFYEQYF. In nucleotides, the CDR3 is TGTGCCAGCAGCTTGCGCGGGAGATTCTACGAGCAGTACTTC. The chain combines TRBV5-6 with TRBJ2-7; 7 nucleotides agree with TRBD2. Trimming cost V 1 base and J 3 bases; bases outside gene matches: 4. Germline lookup yields CDR1 SGHDT and CDR2 YYEEEE. This CDR3 region has 14 residues.

V gene TRBV30 combines with J gene TRBJ1-6, with 11 bases fitting TRBD1. The CDR3 contains 14 residues. The J segment lost 8 bases and the V segment lost 2 bases, leaving 2 bases of the junction unmatched. The germline CDR1 and CDR2 sequences are GTSNPN and SVGIG (reference sequence). In DNA form, the CDR3 reads TGTGCCTGGAGTCGGACAGGGGGCCATTCACCCCTCCACTTT. This encodes CAWSRTGGHSPLHF.

The rearrangement joins TRBV6-6 to TRBJ2-5, with 9 nucleotides matching TRBD2. In germline, CDR1 is MNHNY, CDR2 SVGAGI (reference sequence). J gave up 0 bases and V 3 bases, and 5 bases lay outside the gene matches. CDR3 length equals 16 residues. CDR3 residues: CASSYRASGDQETQYF. Here the CDR3 DNA reads TGTGCCAGCAGTTATAGGGCTAGCGGGGACCAAGAGACCCAGTACTTC.

This clone has only a few counts. The chain combines TRBV7-2 with TRBJ2-3; TRBD1 agrees at 11 bases. The germline V gene has CDR1 SGHTA and CDR2 FQGNSA. The CDR3 has 15 residues. Trimming at V came to 4 bases and at J to 2 bases, leaving 2 bases not matched to a gene. CDR3 sequence: CASSSDRGHTDTQYF. The CDR3 nucleotides are TGTGCCAGCAGCTCGGACAGGGGGCACACAGATACGCAGTATTTT.

V usage is TRBV9 and J usage is TRBJ1-2, with D perhaps matching TRBD1 (5 bases). CDR1 and CDR2 (germline): SGDLS, YYNGEE. Trimming took 0 bases from V and 2 from J, leaving 17 bases between them. The CDR3 totals 17 residues. CDR3 sequence (DNA): TGTGCCAGCAGCGTAGGGCGTGGGCGGAGGGGAAACTATGGCTACACCTTC. Translation gives CASSVGRGRRGNYGYTF.

The chain couples TRBV4-2 to TRBJ1-5; 7 bases are shared with TRBD1. In germline, CDR1 is LGHNA, CDR2 YNFKEQ. V trimming: 3 bases; J trimming: 2 bases; junction bases outside the gene matches: 4. The CDR3 is 15 residues long. CDR3 sequence: CASSHHGTGNQPQHF. CDR3 nucleotide sequence: TGTGCCAGCAGCCACCACGGGACAGGCAATCAGCCCCAGCATTTT.

The chain carries TRBV5-1 and TRBJ2-7; 11 positions match TRBD2. This CDR3 is 16 amino acids long. The germline gives CDR1 SGHRS, CDR2 YFSETQ. Trimming cost V 4 bases and J 3 bases; bases outside gene matches: 9. CDR3 sequence: CASSPGWLAGGYEQYF. Written as DNA, the CDR3 is TGCGCCAGCAGCCCAGGGTGGCTAGCGGGGGGCTACGAGCAGTACTTC.

V gene TRBV7-3 combines with J gene TRBJ2-3; 7 bases are a match to TRBD2. Per germline, CDR1 SGHTA and CDR2 FQGTGA. J was trimmed by 4 bases and V by 1 base; bases with no gene match: 5. This CDR3 spans 15 amino acids. The CDR3 here is CASSLSGSDPDTQYF. In nucleotides, the CDR3 is TGTGCCAGCAGCTTAAGCGGGAGTGACCCAGATACGCAGTATTTT.

The chain recombines TRBV14 with TRBJ1-5; TRBD1 matches at 8 bases. There are 13 residues in the CDR3. The V segment lost 7 bases and the J segment 7 bases; nucleotides outside the gene matches: 6. Germline V lookup: CDR1 SGHDN, CDR2 FVKESK. For the CDR3, the DNA is TGTGCCAGCATGACAGGGGATCGACAGCCCCAGCATTTT. As protein: CASMTGDRQPQHF.